These T cell receptor beta chains were read from a single sample in a study of Tregs in tolerant kidney transplant recipients. Clones were sequenced by immunoSEQ multiplex PCR, and TCRdb holds only the in-frame ones, with some missing. Of tens of thousands of clones listed, approximately 85% are singletons. The sample consisted of Tregs from blood, taken before the transplant. These receptors were taken from a human donor who received a combined kidney and bone marrow transplant. CDR3s include the opening cysteine and the closing phenylalanine or tryptophan. The D gene is left open where the match is weak. For some rows the clone size is stated as once, few or many, or as a class when expanded; others skip it.

>TRBJ2-3|-|once|TRBV2
CASSGSRLDTQYF
TGTGCCAGCAGTGGTTCGCGTTTGGATACGCAGTATTTT
>TRBJ2-4|-|-|TRBV5-4
CASSSAGSKNIQYF
TGTGCCAGCAGTTCAGCAGGGAGCAAAAACATTCAGTACTTC
>TRBJ1-2|TRBD1|-|TRBV7-2
CASSLQGALYGYTF
TGTGCCAGCAGCCTACAGGGGGCACTCTATGGCTACACCTTC
>TRBJ2-3|TRBD2|-|TRBV11-2
CASSLGAGGPTDTQYF
TGTGCCAGCAGCTTGGGAGCGGGAGGGCCCACAGATACGCAGTATTTT
>TRBJ2-1|-|-|TRBV21-1
CASSERDRLAGGPYNEQFF
TGTGCCAGCAGCGAAAGGGACCGATTAGCGGGAGGGCCCTACAATGAGCAGTTCTTC
>TRBJ1-2|-|-|TRBV4-1
CASSYPGTGDGYTF
TGCGCCAGCAGCTACCCCGGGACGGGGGATGGCTACACCTTC
>TRBJ1-2|TRBD1|-|TRBV30
CAWSELRTGDGYTF
TGTGCCTGGAGTGAATTGAGGACAGGGGATGGCTACACCTTC
>TRBJ2-3|-|-|TRBV11-1
CASSLRGGTDTQYF
TGTGCCAGCAGCTTAAGAGGGGGGACAGATACGCAGTATTTT
>TRBJ1-5|-|few|TRBV27
CASSSSGVSNQPQHF
TGTGCCAGCAGCAGCTCAGGGGTTAGCAATCAGCCCCAGCATTTT
>TRBJ2-3|TRBD2|-|TRBV5-1
CASRGASGSTDTQYF
TGCGCCAGCAGGGGGGCTAGCGGGAGCACAGATACGCAGTATTTT
>TRBJ2-1|TRBD2|once|TRBV19
CASSMRVSGGAVYEQFF
TGTGCCAGTAGTATGAGGGTTAGCGGGGGGGCTGTATATGAGCAGTTCTTC
>TRBJ1-1|-|few|TRBV4-3
CASTTSAQGRGEAFF
TGCGCCAGCACCACATCAGCACAGGGACGAGGTGAAGCTTTCTTT
>TRBJ1-1|-|-|TRBV10-3
CAIRPGGTEAFF
TGTGCCATCAGACCGGGGGGAACTGAAGCTTTCTTT
>TRBJ2-2|TRBD2|-|TRBV29-1
CSVGGTSGFTGELFF
TGCAGCGTGGGCGGGACTAGCGGGTTCACCGGGGAGCTGTTTTTT
>TRBJ1-3|-|few|TRBV10-3
CAIRGGGGNTIYF
TGTGCCATCCGCGGGGGGGGTGGAAACACCATATATTTT
>TRBJ2-5|-|once|TRBV28
CASSLVGRVEVREQYF
TGTGCCAGCAGTTTGGTGGGGAGAGTAGAGGTTCGGGAGCAGTACTTC
>TRBJ2-7|-|-|TRBV7-9
CASSLRGGSSYEQYF
TGTGCCAGCAGCTTAAGGGGGGGTTCGTCCTACGAGCAGTACTTC
>TRBJ1-1|-|-|TRBV4-1
CASSRALQAFF
TGCGCCAGCAGCCGGGCTTTACAAGCTTTCTTT
>TRBJ1-2|-|-|TRBV4-1
CASSPTTGVNYGYTF
TGCGCCAGCAGCCCCACGACGGGCGTAAACTATGGCTACACCTTC
>TRBJ2-5|-|once|TRBV2
CASSGQTLETQYF
TGTGCCAGCAGTGGACAGACGCTGGAGACCCAGTACTTC
>TRBJ2-6|-|-|TRBV4-1
CASSPLGVGANVLTF
TGCGCCAGCAGCCCTTTGGGGGTCGGGGCCAACGTCCTGACTTTC
>TRBJ2-7|-|-|TRBV5-1
CASSLDGKPYEQYF
TGCGCCAGCAGCTTGGACGGGAAACCCTACGAGCAGTACTTC
>TRBJ1-5|TRBD1|-|TRBV7-2
CASGPGTGGNQPQHF
TGTGCCAGCGGTCCAGGCACAGGGGGCAATCAGCCCCAGCATTTT
>TRBJ1-1|-|-|TRBV11-3
CASSPLGVGFTEAFF
TGTGCCAGCAGCCCACTCGGGGTGGGCTTCACTGAAGCTTTCTTT
>TRBJ1-5|TRBD1|-|TRBV2
CASSDRGLGNQPQHF
TGTGCCAGCAGTGACAGGGGGCTGGGCAATCAGCCCCAGCATTTT
>TRBJ2-6|-|once|TRBV5-4
CASSFVAGTHSGANVLTF
TGTGCCAGCAGCTTCGTTGCAGGGACTCACTCTGGGGCCAACGTCCTGACTTTC
>TRBJ1-5|-|once|TRBV11-3
CASSPDGGVHQPQHF
TGTGCCAGCAGCCCGGACGGGGGGGTCCATCAGCCCCAGCATTTT
>TRBJ2-7|-|-|TRBV19
CASSWASSPYEQYF
TGTGCCAGTAGCTGGGCCAGTTCACCCTACGAGCAGTACTTC
>TRBJ2-2|-|-|TRBV2
CASRRSGREDTGELFF
TGTGCCAGCAGGAGGTCGGGACGCGAAGACACCGGGGAGCTGTTTTTT
>TRBJ1-2|-|-|TRBV19
CASSIGQTYGYTF
TGTGCCAGTAGTATAGGTCAAACCTATGGCTACACCTTC
>TRBJ1-3|TRBD1|-|TRBV11-2
CASSSDRGGNTIYF
TGTGCCAGCAGCTCGGACAGGGGTGGAAACACCATATATTTT
>TRBJ2-3|-|-|TRBV10-3
CAIRAAGARTDTQYF
TGTGCCATTAGAGCGGCGGGGGCCCGCACAGATACGCAGTATTTT
>TRBJ1-2|-|-|TRBV7-8
CASSLRSSYGYTF
TGTGCCAGCAGTTTACGGTCCAGCTATGGCTACACCTTC
>TRBJ1-1|-|-|TRBV7-2
CASSLGASPPSAEAFF
TGTGCCAGCAGCTTAGGGGCTAGTCCCCCCTCCGCTGAAGCTTTCTTT
>TRBJ2-5|TRBD1|few|TRBV9
CASSVGQGPETQYF
TGTGCCAGCAGCGTAGGACAGGGGCCAGAGACCCAGTACTTC
>TRBJ1-5|-|-|TRBV19
CASSIRSPSNQPQHF
TGTGCCAGTAGTATCAGGTCTCCAAGCAATCAGCCCCAGCATTTT
>TRBJ1-6|-|-|TRBV4-1
CASTRPGTNSPLHF
TGCGCCAGCACAAGACCGGGAACAAATTCACCCCTCCACTTT
>TRBJ1-1|-|few|TRBV6-4
CASSREMDTEAFF
TGTGCCAGCAGTCGGGAAATGGACACTGAAGCTTTCTTT
>TRBJ1-1|-|few|TRBV11-2
CARQKGGGTEAFF
TGTGCTAGGCAGAAAGGGGGTGGGACTGAAGCTTTCTTT
>TRBJ2-1|-|-|TRBV7-8
CASSTHNEQFF
TGTGCCAGCAGCACACACAATGAGCAGTTCTTC
>TRBJ1-3|TRBD1|once|TRBV28
CASSTGQIDSGNTIYF
TGTGCCAGCAGCACGGGACAGATTGACTCTGGAAACACCATATATTTT
>TRBJ1-1|-|-|TRBV10-1
CAAQQGLNTEAFF
TGCGCCGCCCAACAGGGCCTGAACACTGAAGCTTTCTTT
>TRBJ1-2|TRBD1|-|TRBV6-5
CASSEQGVYGYTF
TGTGCCAGCAGCGAACAGGGGGTTTATGGCTACACCTTC
>TRBJ1-3|TRBD1|-|TRBV10-3
CAIRAGTDSGNTIYF
TGTGCCATCAGGGCCGGGACAGACTCTGGAAACACCATATATTTT
>TRBJ2-2|-|-|TRBV9
CASSVEGSSGELFF
TGTGCCAGCAGCGTAGAAGGGAGCAGTGGGGAGCTGTTTTTT
>TRBJ2-2|-|-|TRBV5-6
CASSLRDWKNTGELFF
TGTGCCAGCAGCTTGAGGGACTGGAAGAACACCGGGGAGCTGTTTTTT
>TRBJ2-7|-|once|TRBV27
CASRRTASYEQYF
TGTGCCAGCAGAAGGACAGCCTCGTACGAGCAGTACTTC
>TRBJ2-3|TRBD2|-|TRBV5-1
CASSSSGGLAGTDTQYF
TGCGCCAGCAGCTCCTCAGGGGGGCTAGCGGGAACAGATACGCAGTATTTT
>TRBJ2-1|TRBD1|-|TRBV10-1
CASSDLRTGALNEQFF
TGCGCCAGCAGTGACCTCCGGACAGGGGCCCTCAATGAGCAGTTCTTC
>TRBJ1-2|TRBD1|-|TRBV5-6
CASSLQDRVFGYTF
TGTGCCAGCAGCTTGCAAGACAGGGTGTTTGGCTACACCTTC
>TRBJ2-3|-|-|TRBV15
CATSRDSGTDTQYF
TGTGCCACCAGCAGAGATTCTGGCACAGATACGCAGTATTTT
>TRBJ2-7|TRBD1|-|TRBV6-6
CASSSGYRDSYYEQYF
TGTGCCAGCAGTTCGGGGTACCGGGACAGTTACTACGAGCAGTACTTC
>TRBJ2-1|-|-|TRBV5-1
CASSPASAHYNEQFF
TGCGCCAGCAGCCCTGCTAGCGCTCACTACAATGAGCAGTTCTTC
>TRBJ2-2|-|-|TRBV7-9
CASSLGPGSGGELFF
TGTGCCAGCAGCTTAGGCCCGGGGTCGGGCGGGGAGCTGTTTTTT
>TRBJ1-6|-|-|TRBV11-3
CASSLGAGSPLHF
TGTGCCAGCAGCTTGGGGGCAGGTTCACCCCTCCACTTT
>TRBJ2-3|-|-|TRBV9
CASSSRMGRDTDTQYF
TGTGCCAGCAGCTCTCGCATGGGACGGGACACAGATACGCAGTATTTT
>TRBJ2-5|TRBD1|-|TRBV19
CASADRGAPDRETQYF
TGTGCCAGTGCCGACAGGGGGGCCCCGGACAGGGAGACCCAGTACTTC
>TRBJ2-2|-|-|TRBV5-4
CASSSGQNTGELFF
TGTGCCAGCAGCTCGGGACAGAACACCGGGGAGCTGTTTTTT